The present entry profiles one T cell receptor (beta chain) with its context. Its cognate antigen is unknown. These data originate in a study of shared clonotypes between healthy human individuals. Study results and limitations: The authors expected sequencing depth to affect clonotype sharing among donors. Few donors restricted represented genetic and exposure-history diversity. Naive CD4 clonotypes overlapped across a few donors at about 5%.

Each replicate PCR on the sorted subsets used 200 ng DNA (roughly 32,000 T cell genomes). This table comes from immunoSEQ multiplex PCR, and its TCRdb copy is limited to in-frame clones, with some not included. The sample lists a few million clones; over 90% were seen once. The CDR3 contains 15 residues. Per germline, CDR1 SGHRS and CDR2 YFSETQ. V was clipped by 6 bases and J by 2 bases, with 17 bases between them. The J gene is TRBJ1-2, the V gene TRBV5-1; D is possibly TRBD1 (5 bases). The sequencing input was naive CD4+ T cells from PBMCs. This sample's subset: CD45RA+ positively selected. The clonotype originates from a man between 18 and 29 years old in good health. Some clones in this sample may be carry-over from other donors' samples. The CDR3 nucleotides are TGCGCCAGCACACCTTCGGCTGGGGGGAACTATGGCTACACCTTC. Amino acid sequence: CASTPSAGGNYGYTF.